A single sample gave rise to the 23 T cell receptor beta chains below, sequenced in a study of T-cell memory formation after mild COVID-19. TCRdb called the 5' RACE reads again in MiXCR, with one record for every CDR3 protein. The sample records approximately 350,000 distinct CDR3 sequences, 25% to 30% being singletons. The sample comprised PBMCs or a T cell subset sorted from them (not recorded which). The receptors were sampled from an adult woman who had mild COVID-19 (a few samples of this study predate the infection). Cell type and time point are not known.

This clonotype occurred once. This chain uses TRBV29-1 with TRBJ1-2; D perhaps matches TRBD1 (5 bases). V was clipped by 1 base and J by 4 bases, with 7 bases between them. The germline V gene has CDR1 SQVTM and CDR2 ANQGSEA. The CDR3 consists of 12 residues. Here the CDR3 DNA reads TGCAGCGTTGAAGGGGGCAGCTATGGCTACACCTTC. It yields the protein CSVEGGSYGYTF.

The CDR3 DNA follows: TGCAGTGCTAGAGATGCTAGCGGGAGGGCGAATGAGCAGTTCTTC. This encodes CSARDASGRANEQFF. The chain is built from TRBV20-1 and TRBJ2-1; the match to TRBD2 covers 12 bases. There are 15 residues in the CDR3. The trim removed 0 bases at V and 7 bases at J, leaving 4 bases unmatched. The germline gives CDR1 DFQATT, CDR2 SNEGSKA (reference sequence).

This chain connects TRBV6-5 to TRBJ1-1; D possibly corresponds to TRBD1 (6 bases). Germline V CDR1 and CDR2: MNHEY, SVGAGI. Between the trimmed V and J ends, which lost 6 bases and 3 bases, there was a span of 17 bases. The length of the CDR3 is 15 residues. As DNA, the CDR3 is TGTGCCAGCAGGTTTCTCTACAGGGTATACACTGAAGCTTTCTTT. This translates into CASRFLYRVYTEAFF.

The chain's CDR3 is CASSWASGSSYNEQFF. The CDR3 coding sequence is TGTGCCAGCAGTTGGGCTAGCGGGAGCTCCTACAATGAGCAGTTCTTC. V is TRBV12-3 or TRBV12-4 and J is TRBJ2-1; TRBD2 matches 10 bases. The CDR3 covers 16 residues. The V segment lost 4 bases and the J segment 0 bases; nucleotides outside the gene matches: 3.

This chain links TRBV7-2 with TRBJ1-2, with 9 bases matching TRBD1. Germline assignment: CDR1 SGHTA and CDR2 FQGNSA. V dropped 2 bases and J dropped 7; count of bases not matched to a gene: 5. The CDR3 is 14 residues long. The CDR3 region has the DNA TGTGCCAGCAGCTTAACACCGGGACAGGGTGGCTACACCTTC. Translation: CASSLTPGQGGYTF.

CDR3 region: CASSHLRTGGNEQFF. CDR3 DNA: TGCGCCAGCAGCCACCTCCGGACAGGGGGCAATGAGCAGTTCTTC. The chain recombines TRBV4-1 with TRBJ2-1; the match to TRBD1 covers 10 bases. The ends lost 3 bases at V and 6 bases at J; junction bases unmatched: 5. Germline values: CDR1 MGHRA, CDR2 YSYEKL. The CDR3 loop spans 15 amino acids.

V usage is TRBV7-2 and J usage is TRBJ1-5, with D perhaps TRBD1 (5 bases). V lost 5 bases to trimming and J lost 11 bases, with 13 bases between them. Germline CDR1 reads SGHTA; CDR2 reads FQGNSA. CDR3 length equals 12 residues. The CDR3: CASSERGGAQHF. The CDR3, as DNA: TGTGCCAGCAGCGAAAGGGGAGGAGCCCAGCATTTT.

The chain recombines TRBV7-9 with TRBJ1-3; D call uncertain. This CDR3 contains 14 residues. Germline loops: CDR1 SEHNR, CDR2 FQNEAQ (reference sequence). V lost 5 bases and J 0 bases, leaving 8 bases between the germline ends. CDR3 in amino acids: CASSPTLSGNTIYF. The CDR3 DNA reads TGTGCCAGCAGCCCGACACTCTCTGGAAACACCATATATTTT.

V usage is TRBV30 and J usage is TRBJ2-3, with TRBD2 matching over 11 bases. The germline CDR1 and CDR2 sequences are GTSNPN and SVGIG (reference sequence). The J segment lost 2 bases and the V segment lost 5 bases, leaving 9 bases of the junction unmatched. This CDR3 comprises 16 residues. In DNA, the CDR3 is TGTGCCTGGGAGGGTTCTAGCGGGAGGTTCACAGATACGCAGTATTTT. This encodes CAWEGSSGRFTDTQYF.

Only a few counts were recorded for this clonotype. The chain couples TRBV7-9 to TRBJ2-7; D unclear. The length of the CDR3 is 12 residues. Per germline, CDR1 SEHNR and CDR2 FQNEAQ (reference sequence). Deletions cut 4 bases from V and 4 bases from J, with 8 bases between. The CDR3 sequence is CASSSDIYEQYF. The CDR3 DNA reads TGTGCCAGCAGCTCCGACATTTACGAGCAGTACTTC. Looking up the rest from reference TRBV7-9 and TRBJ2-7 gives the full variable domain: DTGVSQNPRHKITKRGQNVTFRCDPISEHNRLYWYRQTLGQGPEFLTYFQNEAQLEKSRLLSDRFSAERPKGSFSTLEIQRTEQGDSAMYLCASSSDIYEQYFGPGTRLTVT.

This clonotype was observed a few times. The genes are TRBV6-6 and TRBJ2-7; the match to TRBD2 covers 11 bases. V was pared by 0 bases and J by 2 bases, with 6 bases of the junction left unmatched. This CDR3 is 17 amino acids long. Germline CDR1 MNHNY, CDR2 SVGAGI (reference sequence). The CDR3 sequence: CASSYSKLAGGPYEQYF. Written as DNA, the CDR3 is TGTGCCAGCAGTTACTCGAAATTAGCGGGGGGGCCCTACGAGCAGTACTTC.

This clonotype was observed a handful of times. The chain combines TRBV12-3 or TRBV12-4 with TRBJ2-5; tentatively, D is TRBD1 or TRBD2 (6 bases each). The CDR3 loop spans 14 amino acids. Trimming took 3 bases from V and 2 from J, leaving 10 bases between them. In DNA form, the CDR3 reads TGTGCCAGCAGTTTCTGGGGGGCTCAAGAGACCCAGTACTTC. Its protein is CASSFWGAQETQYF.

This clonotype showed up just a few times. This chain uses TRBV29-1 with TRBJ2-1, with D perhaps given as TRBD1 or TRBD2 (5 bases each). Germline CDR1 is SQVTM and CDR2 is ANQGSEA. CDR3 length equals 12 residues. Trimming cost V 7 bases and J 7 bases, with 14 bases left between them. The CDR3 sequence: CSAGTWGNEQFF. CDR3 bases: TGCAGCGCAGGGACGTGGGGTAATGAGCAGTTCTTC.

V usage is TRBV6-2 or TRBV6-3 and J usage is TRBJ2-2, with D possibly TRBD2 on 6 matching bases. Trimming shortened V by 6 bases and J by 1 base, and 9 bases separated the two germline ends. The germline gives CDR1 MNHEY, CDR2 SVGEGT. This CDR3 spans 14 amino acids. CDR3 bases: TGTGCCAGCAGATGGGACTTGAACACCGGGGAGCTGTTTTTT. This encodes CASRWDLNTGELFF.

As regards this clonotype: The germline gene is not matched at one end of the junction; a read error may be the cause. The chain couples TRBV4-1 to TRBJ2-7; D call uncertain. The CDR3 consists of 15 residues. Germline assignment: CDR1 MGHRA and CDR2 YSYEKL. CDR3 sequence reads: CASSQLGLNSDEQYF. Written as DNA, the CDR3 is TGCGCCAGCAGCCAACTAGGTCTAAATTCCGACGAACAGTACTTC.

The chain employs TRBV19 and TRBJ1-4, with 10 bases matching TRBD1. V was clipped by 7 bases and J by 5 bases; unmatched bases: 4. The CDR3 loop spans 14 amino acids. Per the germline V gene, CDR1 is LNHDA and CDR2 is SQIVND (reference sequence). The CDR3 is CASTMDRGNEKLFF. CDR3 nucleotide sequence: TGTGCCAGTACTATGGACAGGGGGAATGAAAAACTGTTTTTT.

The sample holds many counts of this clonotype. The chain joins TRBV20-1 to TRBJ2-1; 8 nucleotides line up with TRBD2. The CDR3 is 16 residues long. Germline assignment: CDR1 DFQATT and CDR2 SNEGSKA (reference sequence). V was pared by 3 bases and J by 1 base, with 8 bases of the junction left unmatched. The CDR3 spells CSASSGGGSSYNEQFF. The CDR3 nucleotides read TGCAGTGCTAGTTCTGGCGGGGGGTCGTCCTACAATGAGCAGTTCTTC.

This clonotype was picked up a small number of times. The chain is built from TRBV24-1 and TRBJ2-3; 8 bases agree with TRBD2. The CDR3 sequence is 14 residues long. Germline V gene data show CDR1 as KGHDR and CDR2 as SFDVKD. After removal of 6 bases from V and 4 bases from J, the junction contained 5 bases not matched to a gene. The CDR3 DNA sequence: TGTGCCACCAGTCTAGCGGGCGGGTCAGATACGCAGTATTTT. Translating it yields CATSLAGGSDTQYF.

The CDR3 spells CASSLSPGNSPLHF. CDR3 bases: TGTGCCAGCAGCCTCTCCCCTGGCAATTCACCCCTCCACTTT. This chain joins TRBV3-1 and TRBJ1-6; no clear D gene. V was trimmed by 4 bases and J by 7 bases, leaving 11 bases between them. CDR3 size: 14 residues. Germline CDR1 reads LGHDT; CDR2 reads YNNKEL (reference sequence).

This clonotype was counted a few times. In DNA, the CDR3 is TGTGCCACACGGACAGGGCACACCGGGGAGCTGTTTTTT. Translating it yields CATRTGHTGELFF. This chain joins TRBV24-1 and TRBJ2-2; 8 nucleotides match TRBD1. With 10 bases clipped from V and 3 bases from J, the junction kept 3 bases outside the gene matches. Germline-derived CDR1 and CDR2 are KGHDR and SFDVKD. The CDR3 is 13 amino acids.

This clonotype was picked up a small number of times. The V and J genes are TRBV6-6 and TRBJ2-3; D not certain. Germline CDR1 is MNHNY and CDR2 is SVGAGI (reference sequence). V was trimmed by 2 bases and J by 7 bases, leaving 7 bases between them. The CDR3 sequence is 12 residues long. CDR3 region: CASSYGLNTQYF. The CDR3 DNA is TGTGCCAGCAGTTACGGCCTTAATACGCAGTATTTT.

The CDR3 loop is CASSPPGLHNEQFF. The CDR3 region has the DNA TGTGCCAGCAGCCCCCCGGGACTCCACAATGAGCAGTTCTTC. This chain connects TRBV6-2 or TRBV6-3 to TRBJ2-1; the D gene is possibly TRBD2 (6 bases). This CDR3 contains 14 residues. Looked up from germline, CDR1 is MNHEY and CDR2 is SVGEGT. Trimming pared 6 bases from V and 5 bases from J, leaving 14 bases between.

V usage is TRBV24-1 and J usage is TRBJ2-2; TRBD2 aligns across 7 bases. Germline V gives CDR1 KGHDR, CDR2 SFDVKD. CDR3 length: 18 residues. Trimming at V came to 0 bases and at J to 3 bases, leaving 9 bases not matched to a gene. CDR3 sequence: CATSDLRRPGRDTGELFF. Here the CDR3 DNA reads TGTGCCACCAGTGATTTGAGGCGGCCAGGGAGGGACACCGGGGAGCTGTTTTTT.